This is a list of T cell receptor beta chains from one sample in a study of T cell changes during pregnancy in multiple sclerosis. Here immunoSEQ multiplex PCR was the method, and the copy in TCRdb shows in-frame clones only, minus some. The repertoire holds tens of thousands of clones, with just over 90% as singletons. The material was peripheral blood, obtained in the second trimester of pregnancy. The receptors derive from a female donor with multiple sclerosis, enrolled in a pregnancy study. CDR3s include the opening cysteine and the closing phenylalanine or tryptophan. The D gene is left open where the match is weak. Size is stated for part of the rows, as once, few or many counts, or as a class when the clone is expanded.

CDR3nt: TGTGCCAGCAGCAGGGGGGGACGGCTGTTTTTT; CDR3aa: CASSRGGRLFF; d_gene: -; abundance: -; j_gene: TRBJ2-2; v_gene: TRBV7-2
CDR3nt: TGTGCCAGCAGCTTGAAACAGGGTGTCGATGAGCAGTTCTTC; CDR3aa: CASSLKQGVDEQFF; d_gene: -; abundance: -; j_gene: TRBJ2-1; v_gene: TRBV5-4
CDR3nt: TGTGCCAGCAGCTTCCGACTAGCGAGAGCGTACAATGAGCAGTTCTTC; CDR3aa: CASSFRLARAYNEQFF; d_gene: TRBD2; abundance: -; j_gene: TRBJ2-1; v_gene: TRBV9
CDR3nt: TGTGCCAGCAGCGTAGGACAGTACACTGAAGCTTTCTTT; CDR3aa: CASSVGQYTEAFF; d_gene: -; abundance: -; j_gene: TRBJ1-1; v_gene: TRBV9
CDR3nt: TGTGCCAGCAGCTTGGGGACAGCCAACTATGGCTACACCTTC; CDR3aa: CASSLGTANYGYTF; d_gene: TRBD1; abundance: -; j_gene: TRBJ1-2; v_gene: TRBV7-9
CDR3nt: TGTGCCAGCAGTTTTCAACAGTTCGGCTCACCCCTCCACTTT; CDR3aa: CASSFQQFGSPLHF; d_gene: -; abundance: -; j_gene: TRBJ1-6; v_gene: TRBV27
CDR3nt: TGTGCCAGTAAGGCCCAAGTATTGGAGGAGAACTATGGCTACACCTTC; CDR3aa: CASKAQVLEENYGYTF; d_gene: -; abundance: -; j_gene: TRBJ1-2; v_gene: TRBV19
CDR3nt: TGCGCCAGCAGCCAAGCCTCGGAGACCCAGTACTTC; CDR3aa: CASSQASETQYF; d_gene: -; abundance: -; j_gene: TRBJ2-5; v_gene: TRBV4-1
CDR3nt: TGTGCCAGCAGTTACTCCGGGGGGGGCCAGTACGAGCAGTACTTC; CDR3aa: CASSYSGGGQYEQYF; d_gene: TRBD2; abundance: -; j_gene: TRBJ2-7; v_gene: TRBV6-5
CDR3nt: TGTGCCAGCAGTGAACTGAAAGCCGATAATTCACCCCTCCACTTT; CDR3aa: CASSELKADNSPLHF; d_gene: -; abundance: -; j_gene: TRBJ1-6; v_gene: TRBV25-1
CDR3nt: TGCGCCAGCAGCCCAACCCGGACAGGGGCTCAAAGCTCCTACAATGAGCAGTTCTTC; CDR3aa: CASSPTRTGAQSSYNEQFF; d_gene: TRBD1; abundance: -; j_gene: TRBJ2-1; v_gene: TRBV4-1
CDR3nt: TGTGCCAGCAGTTTCTGGATGGGGGACTATAATGAGCAGTTCTTC; CDR3aa: CASSFWMGDYNEQFF; d_gene: TRBD2; abundance: once; j_gene: TRBJ2-1; v_gene: TRBV27
CDR3nt: TGCAGCGTCAGGGGACCTGGAAACACCATATATTTT; CDR3aa: CSVRGPGNTIYF; d_gene: -; abundance: -; j_gene: TRBJ1-3; v_gene: TRBV29-1
CDR3nt: TGTGCCAGCAGTGACAGGGGCTACTATGGCTACACCTTC; CDR3aa: CASSDRGYYGYTF; d_gene: -; abundance: few; j_gene: TRBJ1-2; v_gene: TRBV2
CDR3nt: TGTGCCAGCAGCTCCAGACAGGGCCTCGGTCAGGGCTATGGCTACACCTTC; CDR3aa: CASSSRQGLGQGYGYTF; d_gene: -; abundance: -; j_gene: TRBJ1-2; v_gene: TRBV21-1
CDR3nt: TGTGCCAGCAGTTCCTCGTCCTTTTTCACAGATACGCAGTATTTT; CDR3aa: CASSSSSFFTDTQYF; d_gene: -; abundance: few; j_gene: TRBJ2-3; v_gene: TRBV2
CDR3nt: TGTGCCAGCAGTTGGGGCGACAGGGGGCGTAAGGGCTACACCTTC; CDR3aa: CASSWGDRGRKGYTF; d_gene: TRBD1; abundance: -; j_gene: TRBJ1-2; v_gene: TRBV28
CDR3nt: TGTGCCAGCAGCGAAGGGACAGGGGGCCCTGAAGCTTTCTTT; CDR3aa: CASSEGTGGPEAFF; d_gene: TRBD1; abundance: -; j_gene: TRBJ1-1; v_gene: TRBV5-4
CDR3nt: TGTGCCAGCAACACAGGGGGCCGGCCCACTGAAGCTTTCTTT; CDR3aa: CASNTGGRPTEAFF; d_gene: TRBD1; abundance: -; j_gene: TRBJ1-1; v_gene: TRBV2
CDR3nt: TGTGCCAGCTCACCAGCCAGCGAAGAGACCCAGTACTTC; CDR3aa: CASSPASEETQYF; d_gene: -; abundance: -; j_gene: TRBJ2-5; v_gene: TRBV18
CDR3nt: TGTGCCAGCAGCTCTCCGAGGGACAACGCTCAAGAGACCCAGTACTTC; CDR3aa: CASSSPRDNAQETQYF; d_gene: -; abundance: -; j_gene: TRBJ2-5; v_gene: TRBV13
CDR3nt: TGTGCCAGCAGTGAACTCTTAAGGGGCACCATATATTTT; CDR3aa: CASSELLRGTIYF; d_gene: -; abundance: -; j_gene: TRBJ1-3; v_gene: TRBV6-1
CDR3nt: TGTGCCAGCAGCTCCCTCGACAGTCGACTCGGCTATGGCTACACCTTC; CDR3aa: CASSSLDSRLGYGYTF; d_gene: -; abundance: -; j_gene: TRBJ1-2; v_gene: TRBV11-2
CDR3nt: TGTGCCAGCAGCGCCCCGGGACAGGCGAACAATGAGCAGTTCTTC; CDR3aa: CASSAPGQANNEQFF; d_gene: TRBD1; abundance: -; j_gene: TRBJ2-1; v_gene: TRBV2
CDR3nt: TGTGCCAGCAGCTTAGTCAGGGCCTACGAGCAGTACTTC; CDR3aa: CASSLVRAYEQYF; d_gene: -; abundance: -; j_gene: TRBJ2-7; v_gene: TRBV7-2
CDR3nt: TGTGCCACCAGGGCCTACGGGACAGAAACCTACGAGCAGTACTTC; CDR3aa: CATRAYGTETYEQYF; d_gene: TRBD1; abundance: -; j_gene: TRBJ2-7; v_gene: TRBV10-3
CDR3nt: TGTGCCAGCAGCCAAACTTCAGGGTGGGGAAACACCATATATTTT; CDR3aa: CASSQTSGWGNTIYF; d_gene: -; abundance: -; j_gene: TRBJ1-3; v_gene: TRBV7-6
CDR3nt: TGTGCCAGTAGTATCACATCAGGGCTTCGGGAAAAACTGTTTTTT; CDR3aa: CASSITSGLREKLFF; d_gene: -; abundance: -; j_gene: TRBJ1-4; v_gene: TRBV19
CDR3nt: TGTGCCAGCAGCCAACAACTTAGCGGGGGGCCCACAGATACGCAGTATTTT; CDR3aa: CASSQQLSGGPTDTQYF; d_gene: TRBD2; abundance: -; j_gene: TRBJ2-3; v_gene: TRBV14
CDR3nt: TGTGCCAGTAGTACGCACCGGGACAGGGGATCTGGAAACACCATATATTTT; CDR3aa: CASSTHRDRGSGNTIYF; d_gene: TRBD1; abundance: -; j_gene: TRBJ1-3; v_gene: TRBV19
CDR3nt: TGCAGCACCGGCGGGGGAGCAAGTGAAGCTTTCTTT; CDR3aa: CSTGGGASEAFF; d_gene: -; abundance: -; j_gene: TRBJ1-1; v_gene: TRBV29-1
CDR3nt: TGTGCCAGCATATCTAGGGGGTCTAGCACAGATACGCAGTATTTT; CDR3aa: CASISRGSSTDTQYF; d_gene: -; abundance: -; j_gene: TRBJ2-3; v_gene: TRBV2